This TCR beta chain was profiled in a study of cytomegalovirus exposure and HLA in healthy donors. This clone was counted only a few times. Amplification used 60 Vbeta primers and 13 Jbeta primers. Assay: immunoSEQ multiplex PCR; the TCRdb copy retains only in-frame clones and omits some. The repertoire holds 80,000 to 100,000 clones, 70% to 75% seen once, with around 16% in the top ten. Sequenced sample: PBMCs. This receptor was taken from a woman between 18 and 29 years old in good health and CMV-seropositive.

This CDR3 reads CASRTGDPGNTIYF. In DNA form, the CDR3 reads TGTGCCAGCCGGACAGGGGACCCTGGAAACACCATATATTTT. The chain links TRBV21-1 to TRBJ1-3; the D call in the table, TRBD1, was not verified against the DNA. TRBV21-1 is described as a pseudogene. The CDR3 sequence is 14 residues long.